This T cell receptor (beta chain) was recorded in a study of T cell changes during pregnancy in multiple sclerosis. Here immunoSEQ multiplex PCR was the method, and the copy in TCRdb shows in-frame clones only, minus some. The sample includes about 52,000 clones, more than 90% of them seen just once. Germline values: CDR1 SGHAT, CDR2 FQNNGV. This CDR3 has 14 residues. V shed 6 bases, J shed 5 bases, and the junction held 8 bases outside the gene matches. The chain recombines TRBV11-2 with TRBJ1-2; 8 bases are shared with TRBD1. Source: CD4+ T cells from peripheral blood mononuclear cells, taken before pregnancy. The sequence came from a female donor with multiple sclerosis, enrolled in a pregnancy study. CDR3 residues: CASSSQGAVYGYTF. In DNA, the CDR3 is TGTGCCAGCAGTTCCCAGGGGGCGGTGTATGGCTACACCTTC.